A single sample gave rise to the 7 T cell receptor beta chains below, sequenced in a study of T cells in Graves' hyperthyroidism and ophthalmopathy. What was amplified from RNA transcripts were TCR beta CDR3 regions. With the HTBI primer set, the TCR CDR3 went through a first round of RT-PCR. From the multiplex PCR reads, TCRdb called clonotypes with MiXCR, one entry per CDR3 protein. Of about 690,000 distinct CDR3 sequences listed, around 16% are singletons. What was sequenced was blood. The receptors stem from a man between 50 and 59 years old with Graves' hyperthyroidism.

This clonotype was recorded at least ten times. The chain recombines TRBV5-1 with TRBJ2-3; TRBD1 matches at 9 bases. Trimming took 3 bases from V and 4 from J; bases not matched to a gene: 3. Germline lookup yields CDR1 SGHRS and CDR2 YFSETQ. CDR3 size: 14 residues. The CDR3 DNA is TGCGCCAGCAGCTCAGACAGGGGGGCAGATACGCAGTATTTT. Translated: CASSSDRGADTQYF.

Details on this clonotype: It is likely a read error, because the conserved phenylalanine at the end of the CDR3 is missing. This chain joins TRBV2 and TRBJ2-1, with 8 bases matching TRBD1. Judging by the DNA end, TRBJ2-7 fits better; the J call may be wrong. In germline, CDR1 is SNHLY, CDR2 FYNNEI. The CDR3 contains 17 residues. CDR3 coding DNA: TGTGCCAGTAGCACCAGGAGGGACAGGAACCCTACCTACGAGCAGTACCTC. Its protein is CASSTRRDRNPTYEQYL.

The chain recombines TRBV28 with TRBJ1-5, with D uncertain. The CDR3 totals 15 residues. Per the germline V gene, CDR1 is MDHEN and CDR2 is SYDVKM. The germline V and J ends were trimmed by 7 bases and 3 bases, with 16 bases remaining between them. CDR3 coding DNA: TGTGCCAGCACCAACTTCTTCCGGGACAATCAGCCCCAGCATTTT. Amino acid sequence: CASTNFFRDNQPQHF.

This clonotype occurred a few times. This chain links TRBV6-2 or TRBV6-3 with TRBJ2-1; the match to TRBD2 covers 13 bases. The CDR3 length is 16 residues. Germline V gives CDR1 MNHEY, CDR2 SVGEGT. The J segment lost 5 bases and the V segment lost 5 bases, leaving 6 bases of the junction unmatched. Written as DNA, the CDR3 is TGTGCCAGCAGTCGGACTAGCGGGGGACTCGACAATGAGCAGTTCTTC. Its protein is CASSRTSGGLDNEQFF.

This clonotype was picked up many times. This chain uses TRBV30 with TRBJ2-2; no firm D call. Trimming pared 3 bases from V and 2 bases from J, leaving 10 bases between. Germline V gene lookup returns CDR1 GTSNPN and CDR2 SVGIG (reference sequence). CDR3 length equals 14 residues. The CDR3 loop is CAWRVWDNTGELFF. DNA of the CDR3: TGTGCCTGGAGGGTGTGGGATAACACCGGGGAGCTGTTTTTT.

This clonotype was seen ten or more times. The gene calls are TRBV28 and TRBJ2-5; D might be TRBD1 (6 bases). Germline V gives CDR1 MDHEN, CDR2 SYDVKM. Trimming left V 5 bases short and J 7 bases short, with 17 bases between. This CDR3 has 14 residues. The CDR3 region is CASSPDSLQGTQYF. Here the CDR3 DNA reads TGTGCCAGCAGTCCGGACAGTCTCCAGGGGACCCAGTACTTC. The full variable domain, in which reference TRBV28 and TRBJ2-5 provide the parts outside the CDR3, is DVKVTQSSRYLVKRTGEKVFLECVQDMDHENMFWYRQDPGLGLRLIYFSYDVKMKEKGDIPEGYSVSREKKERFSLILESASTNQTSMYLCASSPDSLQGTQYFGPGTRLLVL.

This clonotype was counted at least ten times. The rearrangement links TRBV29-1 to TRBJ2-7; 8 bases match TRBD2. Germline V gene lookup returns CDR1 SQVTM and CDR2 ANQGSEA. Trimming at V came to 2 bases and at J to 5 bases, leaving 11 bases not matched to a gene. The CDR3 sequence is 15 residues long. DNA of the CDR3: TGCAGCGTTGAAACCACTAGCGGTAGAGTTGACGAGCAGTACTTC. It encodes CSVETTSGRVDEQYF.